Below, 26 T cell receptor beta chains from the same sample are listed, as sequenced in a study of long-term antiretroviral therapy in people with HIV. With survey level as its setting, the immunoSEQ assay was v3.0. Using immunoSEQ multiplex PCR, the repertoire was profiled, and TCRdb retains in-frame clones only, with some absent. The sample lists 14,000 or so clones; 77% were seen once. This specimen consisted of unsorted PBMCs, obtained 1.3 years before starting antiretroviral therapy. Receptor source: a man in his forties or fifties with HIV.

This clone appeared a single time. The chain uses TRBV5-1 and TRBJ2-5, with TRBD2 matching over 10 bases. The CDR3 has 17 amino acids. V gave up 4 bases and J gave up 5 bases; unmatched junction bases: 14. The germline V gene has CDR1 SGHRS and CDR2 YFSETQ. CDR3 DNA: TGCGCCAGCAGCCAAAACCCTAGCGGGGGCCTCGGGGAGACCCAGTACTTC. It is translated as CASSQNPSGGLGETQYF. The whole variable domain, remainder taken from reference TRBV5-1 and TRBJ2-5, is KAGVTQTPRYLIKTRGQQVTLSCSPISGHRSVSWYQQTPGQGLQFLFEYFSETQRNKGNFPGRFSGRQFSNSRSEMNVSTLELGDSALYLCASSQNPSGGLGETQYFGPGTRLLVL.

The CDR3 loop reads CAWSLMTGKNTEAFF. The CDR3 DNA reads as TGTGCCTGGAGCCTCATGACAGGGAAGAACACTGAAGCTTTCTTT. V gene TRBV30 combines with J gene TRBJ1-1; TRBD1 aligns across 7 bases. This CDR3 spans 15 amino acids. Germline V gene lookup returns CDR1 GTSNPN and CDR2 SVGIG (reference sequence). V shed 3 bases and J 1 base; nucleotides not matched to a gene: 8.

This chain connects TRBV5-4 to TRBJ2-7; TRBD1 is a possible D gene (6 bases). Looked up from germline, CDR1 is SGHNT and CDR2 is YYREEE (reference sequence). V dropped 5 bases and J dropped 0 bases, with 9 bases sitting between them. This CDR3 has 13 residues. In nucleotides, the CDR3 is TGTGCCAGCAGTCAGGACAGCTCCTACGAGCAGTACTTC. Protein product: CASSQDSSYEQYF.

The V gene is TRBV4-1, the J gene TRBJ1-2; 12 bases are a match to TRBD1. Germline lookup yields CDR1 MGHRA and CDR2 YSYEKL. CDR3 length: 17 residues. V trimming: 4 bases; J trimming: 3 bases; junction bases outside the gene matches: 9. The CDR3 bases are TGCGCCAGCAGCCCTGATGGGACAGGGGGCTCGTACTATGGCTACACCTTC. It translates to CASSPDGTGGSYYGYTF.

The sample holds one count of this clone. The V gene is TRBV30, the J gene TRBJ1-1; D uncertain. The germline V and J ends were trimmed by 2 bases and 1 base, with 8 bases remaining between them. Looked up from germline, CDR1 is GTSNPN and CDR2 is SVGIG (reference sequence). CDR3 size: 13 residues. CDR3 sequence reads: CAWSLLRNTEAFF. CDR3 bases: TGTGCCTGGAGTCTACTAAGGAACACTGAAGCTTTCTTT.

This clone has only one observation. The V gene is TRBV12-5, the J gene TRBJ1-2, with 10 bases that match TRBD1. V lost 8 bases to trimming and J lost 4 bases; unmatched junction nucleotides: 4. CDR1 and CDR2 (germline): LGHNT, FRNRAP. CDR3 length equals 13 residues. This CDR3 is CASSDRGFYGYTF. The CDR3 region has the DNA TGTGCTAGTTCGGACAGGGGGTTCTATGGCTACACCTTC.

This CDR3 reads CAISESGQNNEQFF. The CDR3 bases are TGTGCCATCAGTGAGTCTGGTCAGAACAATGAGCAGTTCTTC. The chain is built from TRBV10-3 and TRBJ2-1; D unresolved. The V end was cut by 0 bases, the J end by 5 bases, with 8 bases between. Germline V lookup: CDR1 ENHRY, CDR2 SYGVKD. The CDR3 sequence is 14 residues long.

The chain is built from TRBV6-5 and TRBJ2-1; D is unresolved. The CDR3 spans 13 residues. V gave up 5 bases and J gave up 9 bases, with 14 bases separating them. Per germline, CDR1 MNHEY and CDR2 SVGAGI. This CDR3 is CASSPPGIPEQFF. The CDR3 nucleotides are TGTGCCAGCAGTCCCCCCGGTATCCCTGAGCAGTTCTTC.

The chain uses TRBV9 and TRBJ2-7; TRBD1 is a possible D gene (6 bases). The V end lost 0 bases, the J end lost 6 bases, and 13 bases lay between the germline ends. Per germline, CDR1 SGDLS and CDR2 YYNGEE. The CDR3 covers 14 residues. CDR3: CASSVADLGGEQYF. The CDR3 DNA is TGTGCCAGCAGCGTAGCGGACTTAGGGGGCGAGCAGTACTTC.

This chain joins TRBV5-1 and TRBJ2-7; a weak D match, TRBD1 (5 bases). With 4 bases removed from V and 3 bases from J, the gap between germline ends came to 17 bases. The CDR3 length is 15 residues. The germline V gene has CDR1 SGHRS and CDR2 YFSETQ. The CDR3 reads CASSPQGRNHYEQYF. CDR3 DNA: TGCGCCAGCAGCCCCCAGGGTAGAAACCACTACGAGCAGTACTTC.

This chain joins TRBV6-6 and TRBJ2-5, with a tentative D call TRBD1 (6 bases). The CDR3 is 14 residues long. Germline V gene data show CDR1 as MNHNY and CDR2 as SVGAGI (reference sequence). V lost 6 bases to trimming and J lost 6 bases, with 17 bases between them. In nucleotides, the CDR3 is TGTGCCAGCAGCCCCGGGCAGGGGTTGAAGACCCAGTACTTC. Encoded protein: CASSPGQGLKTQYF.

This rearrangement joins TRBV2 to TRBJ1-2, with 7 bases matching TRBD1. J was trimmed by 1 base and V by 4 bases; bases with no gene match: 3. Germline assignment: CDR1 SNHLY and CDR2 FYNNEI. This CDR3 comprises 14 residues. In DNA form, the CDR3 reads TGTGCCAGCAGTGGGACAGGTCTTAACTATGGCTACACCTTC. Its protein is CASSGTGLNYGYTF. The complete variable domain, with remaining parts taken from reference TRBV2 and TRBJ1-2, reads EPEVTQTPSHQVTQMGQEVILRCVPISNHLYFYWYRQILGQKVEFLVSFYNNEISEKSEIFDDQFSVERPDGSNFTLKIRSTKLEDSAMYFCASSGTGLNYGYTFGSGTRLTVV.

V is TRBV18 and J is TRBJ2-7, with TRBD1 matching 7 bases. The CDR3 is made up of 17 amino acids. V lost 0 bases, J lost 5 bases, and 13 bases stayed unmatched. Germline assignment: CDR1 KGHSH and CDR2 LQKENI. Written as DNA, the CDR3 is TGTGCCAGCTCACCACCGGCAGGGGGACAGACCTGGAACGAGCAGTACTTC. Its protein product is CASSPPAGGQTWNEQYF. The complete variable domain, with remaining parts taken from reference TRBV18 and TRBJ2-7, reads NAGVMQNPRHLVRRRGQEARLRCSPMKGHSHVYWYRQLPEEGLKFMVYLQKENIIDESGMPKERFSAEFPKEGPSILRIQQVVRGDSAAYFCASSPPAGGQTWNEQYFGPGTRLTVT.

The chain couples TRBV7-9 to TRBJ1-1, with TRBD1 matching 9 bases. The CDR3 contains 14 residues. V was clipped by 4 bases and J by 4 bases; unmatched bases: 4. Germline V gives CDR1 SEHNR, CDR2 FQNEAQ (reference sequence). The CDR3 protein is CASSSYRGRTEAFF. DNA for the CDR3: TGTGCCAGCAGCTCCTACAGGGGGCGCACTGAAGCTTTCTTT.

The rearrangement links TRBV28 to TRBJ1-5; 7 bases align to TRBD1. The V and J ends lost 6 bases and 4 bases, in that order; junction bases with no gene match: 6. The CDR3 is 14 residues long. The V gene's germline CDR1 is MDHEN and CDR2 SYDVKM. Here the CDR3 reads CASSSGTVNQPQHF. In DNA form, the CDR3 reads TGTGCCAGCAGCTCCGGGACAGTTAATCAGCCCCAGCATTTT.

The CDR3 here is CASSPGQSYEQYF. DNA of the CDR3: TGTGCCAGCTCACCGGGACAGTCCTACGAGCAGTACTTC. J is TRBJ2-7 and V is TRBV18, with 7 positions matching TRBD1. The V and J ends lost 3 bases and 1 base, in that order; junction bases with no gene match: 0. Germline CDR1 and CDR2: KGHSH and LQKENI. There are 13 residues in the CDR3.

The chain couples TRBV5-5 to TRBJ2-5, with TRBD1 matching 11 bases. Trimming removed 4 bases from V and 4 bases from J; junction bases left unmatched: 9. In germline, CDR1 is SGHKS, CDR2 YYEKEE (reference sequence). CDR3 length: 16 amino acids. The CDR3 loop reads CASSQRTGGAGETQYF. In nucleotides, the CDR3 is TGTGCCAGCAGCCAACGGACAGGGGGCGCGGGAGAGACCCAGTACTTC.

This chain links TRBV7-6 with TRBJ2-7; unclear D gene. V shed 1 base and J shed 0 bases, with 7 bases lying between them. This CDR3 spans 14 amino acids. Germline V CDR1 and CDR2: SGHVS, FNYEAQ. This CDR3 reads CASSLGEVSYEQYF. CDR3 in DNA: TGTGCCAGCAGCTTAGGCGAGGTCTCCTACGAGCAGTACTTC.

The chain links TRBV10-3 to TRBJ2-2; the D gene is possibly TRBD1 (5 bases). The CDR3 is 13 residues long. V lost 10 bases and J 6 bases, leaving 15 bases between the germline ends. CDR1 ENHRY and CDR2 SYGVKD come from the germline V gene. DNA of the CDR3: TGTGCCACCCTCAGGGATCCCCCCGGGGAGCTGTTTTTT. Its protein product is CATLRDPPGELFF.

The chain joins TRBV7-7 to TRBJ2-3; a possible D gene is TRBD1 (6 bases). Germline V lookup: CDR1 SSHAT, CDR2 FNYEAQ (reference sequence). Trimming pared 4 bases from V and 0 bases from J, leaving 11 bases between. CDR3 length: 15 residues. CDR3 DNA sequence: TGTGCCAGCAGCTCGACAGGAACTAGCACAGATACGCAGTATTTT. Translation gives CASSSTGTSTDTQYF.

The rearrangement joins TRBV4-1 to TRBJ2-4; perhaps TRBD2 as D (6 bases). Germline V gene lookup returns CDR1 MGHRA and CDR2 YSYEKL. CDR3 size: 14 residues. Trimming took 3 bases from V and 7 from J, leaving 13 bases between them. Here the CDR3 reads CASSQGLPLNIQYF. For the CDR3, the DNA is TGCGCCAGCAGCCAGGGACTTCCTTTGAACATTCAGTACTTC.

This sequence joins TRBV2 and TRBJ1-4; 8 bases align to TRBD1. V gave up 6 bases and J gave up 11 bases; unmatched junction bases: 5. In germline, CDR1 is SNHLY, CDR2 FYNNEI. CDR3 size: 12 residues. The CDR3 sequence is CASSFQGAKLFF. The CDR3 coding sequence is TGTGCCAGCAGCTTCCAGGGGGCGAAACTGTTTTTT.

This clone was detected only a few times. This chain links TRBV6-5 with TRBJ2-3, with TRBD1 matching over 7 bases. Trimming at V came to 4 bases and at J to 5 bases, leaving 6 bases not matched to a gene. The CDR3 length is 14 residues. Germline V gene sequence: CDR1 MNHEY, CDR2 SVGAGI. The CDR3 spells CASSSPGQRDTQYF. CDR3 nucleotide sequence: TGTGCCAGCAGTTCACCGGGACAGCGAGATACGCAGTATTTT.

Turning to this clone: Other DNA sequences from this sample encode an identical CDR3 as well. The rearrangement links TRBV5-1 to TRBJ1-1; D is ambiguous. The CDR3 runs to 13 residues. V lost 1 base to trimming and J lost 1 base, with 5 bases between them. The germline V gene encodes CDR1 SGHRS and CDR2 YFSETQ. The DNA for the CDR3 is TGCGCCAGCAGCTTGCAGACGAACACTGAAGCTTTCTTT. This sequence encodes CASSLQTNTEAFF.

This chain uses TRBV4-1 with TRBJ2-3; 7 bases match TRBD2. Germline CDR1 MGHRA, CDR2 YSYEKL. This CDR3 contains 15 residues. J was trimmed by 4 bases and V by 2 bases; bases with no gene match: 6. The CDR3 region is CASSQQAGLSDTQYF. The DNA of the CDR3 is TGCGCCAGCAGCCAACAAGCGGGGTTATCAGATACGCAGTATTTT.

This rearrangement joins TRBV30 to TRBJ1-1, with 7 bases identical to TRBD1. The V and J ends lost 3 bases and 5 bases, in that order; junction bases with no gene match: 0. This CDR3 is built from 11 residues. The V gene's germline CDR1 is GTSNPN and CDR2 SVGIG (reference sequence). The CDR3: CAWRDRTEAFF. The DNA for the CDR3 is TGTGCCTGGAGGGACAGGACTGAAGCTTTCTTT.